This passage covers 8 T cell receptor beta chains from one sample sequenced in a study of blood T cell repertoires in COVID-19 (TCRdb year 2020). Library creation used the immunoSEQ multiplex PCR assay. Imported from immuneACCESS, the table was reduced by TCRdb to in-frame sequences with V and J called. These copies leave out some clones; in studies compared against another copy, an unresolved V gene accounts for under half, and the cause of the remainder is not known. The sample table contains some 46,000 clones; only one count was recorded for approximately 85% of them. The top ten constitute around 32% of the sample. Input material: peripheral blood. Receptors were obtained from a woman older than 75 with COVID-19, enrolled during active disease.

The sample holds one count of this clone. The chain combines TRBV2 with TRBJ2-1; possibly TRBD1 for D (5 bases). The V gene lost 6 bases and the J gene lost 7 bases, with 13 bases spanning the gap. The germline gives CDR1 SNHLY, CDR2 FYNNEI. The CDR3 is 13 amino acids. CDR3 sequence reads: CASSAGSGNEQFF. The DNA of the CDR3 is TGTGCCAGCAGCGCAGGGTCCGGGAATGAGCAGTTCTTC.

This rearrangement joins TRBV19 to TRBJ2-7; TRBD2 agrees at 7 bases. The J segment lost 1 base and the V segment lost 1 base, leaving 7 bases of the junction unmatched. This CDR3 region has 16 residues. Germline values: CDR1 LNHDA, CDR2 SQIVND (reference sequence). The CDR3 loop is CASSIGLGLESYEQYF. In DNA, the CDR3 is TGTGCCAGTAGTATAGGCCTCGGACTAGAGTCCTACGAGCAGTACTTC.

The V gene is TRBV5-1, the J gene TRBJ2-2, with D maybe TRBD2 (6 bases). This CDR3 has 15 residues. Per germline, CDR1 SGHRS and CDR2 YFSETQ. V lost 1 base, J lost 8 bases, and 15 bases lay in between. The CDR3 is CASSLSGTVPGELFF. The CDR3 DNA follows: TGCGCCAGCAGCTTGAGTGGGACTGTACCGGGGGAGCTGTTTTTT.

The V gene is TRBV13, the J gene TRBJ2-7, with 9 bases identical to TRBD1. Unmatched junction bases numbered 8, after V lost 5 bases and J lost 3 bases. Germline assignment: CDR1 PRHDT and CDR2 FYEKMQ (reference sequence). This CDR3 is 15 amino acids long. CDR3 amino acids: CASSPGTGTHYEQYF. The CDR3 bases are TGTGCCAGCAGCCCTGGGACAGGGACCCACTACGAGCAGTACTTC. Complete variable domain (other parts from reference TRBV13 and TRBJ2-7): AAGVIQSPRHLIKEKRETATLKCYPIPRHDTVYWYQQGPGQDPQFLISFYEKMQSDKGSIPDRFSAQQFSDYHSELNMSSLELGDSALYFCASSPGTGTHYEQYFGPGTRLTVT.

The rearrangement links TRBV30 to TRBJ1-2; D may be TRBD1 (5 bases). The V and J ends lost 0 bases and 7 bases respectively, with 12 bases between them. The V gene's germline CDR1 is GTSNPN and CDR2 SVGIG (reference sequence). There are 13 residues in the CDR3. CDR3: CAWSVGAPPGYTF. DNA for the CDR3: TGTGCCTGGAGTGTTGGGGCACCTCCTGGCTACACCTTC. Full variable domain (rest looked up from reference TRBV30 and TRBJ1-2): SQTIHQWPATLVQPVGSPLSLECTVEGTSNPNLYWYRQAAGRGLQLLFYSVGIGQISSEVPQNLSASRPQDRQFILSSKKLLLSDSGFYLCAWSVGAPPGYTFGSGTRLTVV.

The chain links TRBV9 to TRBJ2-7, with 9 bases identical to TRBD1. The CDR3 totals 18 residues. Germline CDR1 and CDR2: SGDLS and YYNGEE. With 7 bases clipped from V and 6 bases from J, the junction kept 23 bases outside the gene matches. CDR3 protein: CASVLRDRVSQGLCEQYF. The CDR3 region has the DNA TGTGCCAGCGTCTTACGGGACAGGGTTTCCCAAGGGCTCTGCGAGCAGTACTTC.

The chain links TRBV7-2 to TRBJ2-5, with a possible D match to TRBD2 (5 bases). Deletions cut 1 base from V and 4 bases from J, with 10 bases between. This CDR3 has 14 residues. Germline V gene data show CDR1 as SGHTA and CDR2 as FQGNSA. The CDR3 reads CASSLVAGSETQYF. DNA for the CDR3: TGTGCCAGCAGCTTAGTCGCGGGCTCAGAGACCCAGTACTTC.

This chain links TRBV27 with TRBJ2-7; TRBD2 might be the D (6 bases). V dropped 7 bases and J dropped 4 bases, with 20 bases sitting between them. CDR3 length: 15 amino acids. Germline V gene data show CDR1 as MNHEY and CDR2 as SMNVEV (reference sequence). The CDR3 sequence: CASTPGSRNGYEQYF. CDR3 bases: TGTGCCAGCACCCCCGGGAGCCGGAATGGGTACGAGCAGTACTTC.